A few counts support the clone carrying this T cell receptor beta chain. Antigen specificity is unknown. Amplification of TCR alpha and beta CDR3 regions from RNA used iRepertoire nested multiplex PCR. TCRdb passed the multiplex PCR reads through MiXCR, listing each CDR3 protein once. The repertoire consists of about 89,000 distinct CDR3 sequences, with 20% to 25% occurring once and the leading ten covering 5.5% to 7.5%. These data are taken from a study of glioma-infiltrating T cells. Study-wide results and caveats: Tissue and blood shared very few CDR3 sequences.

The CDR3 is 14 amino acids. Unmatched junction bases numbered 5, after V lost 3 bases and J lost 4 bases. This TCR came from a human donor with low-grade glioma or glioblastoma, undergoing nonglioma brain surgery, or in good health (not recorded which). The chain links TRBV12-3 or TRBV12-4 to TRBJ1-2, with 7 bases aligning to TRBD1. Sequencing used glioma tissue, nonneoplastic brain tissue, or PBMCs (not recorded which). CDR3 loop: CASSFDRVAYGYTF. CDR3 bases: TGTGCCAGCAGTTTCGACAGGGTGGCCTATGGCTACACCTTC.